In its sample, the clone carrying this T cell receptor beta chain was seen a few times. Antigen: not known. The CDR3 contains 15 residues. Germline lookup yields CDR1 SEHNR and CDR2 FQNEAQ (reference sequence). With 2 bases removed from V and 0 bases from J, the gap between germline ends came to 8 bases. These data originate in a study of early T cells in non-severe SARS-CoV-2 infection. Study observations and caveats: Lookups in VDJdb leaned toward anti-spike CD8 responses and missed private and CD4 specificities.

Individual cDNA molecules received unique molecular identifiers. TCRdb redid the calling of the 5' RACE reads with MiXCR, one entry per CDR3 protein. The sample holds more than 20,000 distinct CDR3 sequences, 3% to 4% seen once. J is TRBJ2-1 and V is TRBV7-9, with D uncertain. This receptor was identified in an adult who was a healthcare worker with PCR-confirmed SARS-CoV-2 infection or an uninfected control (not recorded which). Material for sequencing was whole blood. The CDR3 DNA follows: TGTGCCAGCAGCTTATCTCATAGCTCCTACAATGAGCAGTTCTTC. Amino acid sequence: CASSLSHSSYNEQFF.